This T cell receptor beta chain was retrieved from a study of T cells in Graves' hyperthyroidism and ophthalmopathy. Study as a whole: Sampling of peripheral blood happened at initial diagnosis, prior to any treatment.

Using RNA transcripts as the source, TCR beta CDR3 regions were amplified. First-round RT-PCR of the TCR CDR3 relied on the HTBI primer set. Via MiXCR, TCRdb re-called the multiplex PCR reads, giving one row per CDR3 protein. The sample includes approximately 620,000 distinct CDR3 sequences, approximately 15% of them seen just once. This clonotype was seen ten or more times. CDR1 is SQVTM and CDR2 is ANQGSEA in the germline V gene. V was cut by 0 bases and J by 5 bases, with 13 bases left in between. This CDR3 is built from 14 residues. The chain recombines TRBV29-1 with TRBJ2-5; D possibly corresponds to TRBD1 (6 bases). The TCR originated in a woman in her 30s with Graves' hyperthyroidism that later progressed to Graves' ophthalmopathy. The sequenced material came from blood. The CDR3 protein is CSVEDNRVGETQYF. The CDR3 nucleotides read TGCAGCGTTGAAGATAACAGGGTAGGGGAGACCCAGTACTTC.